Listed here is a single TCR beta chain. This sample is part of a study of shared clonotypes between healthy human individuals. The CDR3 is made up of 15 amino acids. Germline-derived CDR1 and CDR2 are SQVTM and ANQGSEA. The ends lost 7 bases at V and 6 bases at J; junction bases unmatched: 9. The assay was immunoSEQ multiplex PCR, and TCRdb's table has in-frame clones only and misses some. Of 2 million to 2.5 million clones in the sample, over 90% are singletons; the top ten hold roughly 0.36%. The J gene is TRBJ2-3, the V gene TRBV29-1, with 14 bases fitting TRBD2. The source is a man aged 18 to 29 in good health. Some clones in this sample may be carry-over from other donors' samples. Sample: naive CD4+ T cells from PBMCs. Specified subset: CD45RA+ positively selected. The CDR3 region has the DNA TGCAGCGCCAGGGGACTAGCGGGAGAGGCGGATACGCAGTATTTT. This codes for CSARGLAGEADTQYF.